This T cell receptor (beta chain) was retrieved from a study of T cell responses to AZD1222 COVID-19 vaccine. The assay was immunoSEQ multiplex PCR, and TCRdb's table has in-frame clones only and misses some. The table shows about 140,000 clones, with more than 85% occurring only once. CDR1 is LNHDA, CDR2 SQIVND, per germline (reference sequence). The V gene end was trimmed by 5 bases and the J gene end by 8 bases; junction bases not matched to a gene: 4. The CDR3 length is 13 residues. The sequence derives from an adult in good health. The specimen was peripheral blood, collected on day 0 of AZD1222 vaccination. The gene calls are TRBV19 and TRBJ1-4, with TRBD1 matching 8 bases. The CDR3 loop reads CASSGDRSEKLFF. The CDR3 DNA sequence: TGTGCCAGTAGTGGGGACAGGAGCGAAAAACTGTTTTTT.